This TCR beta chain is drawn from a study of circulating and synovial CD4+ cells in juvenile arthritis. Study-level findings and limits: The pathogenic-like versus bulk T cell difference escaped Vbeta family analysis.

For this clone: The antigen is not known.

The CDR3 totals 12 residues. The germline gives CDR1 MNHNS, CDR2 SASEGT. Trimming shortened V by 4 bases and J by 5 bases, and 8 bases separated the two germline ends. Using immunoSEQ multiplex PCR, the repertoire was profiled, and TCRdb retains in-frame clones only, with some absent. The sample yields about 36,000 clones, 85% to 95% seen once. The chain couples TRBV6-1 to TRBJ1-2, with D perhaps matching TRBD1 (6 bases). The source is a human donor with juvenile idiopathic arthritis. The sequencing input was CD4+ T cells from blood. Written as DNA, the CDR3 is TGTGCCAGCAGTGTACAGGGTTATGGCTACACCTTC. Encoded protein: CASSVQGYGYTF.